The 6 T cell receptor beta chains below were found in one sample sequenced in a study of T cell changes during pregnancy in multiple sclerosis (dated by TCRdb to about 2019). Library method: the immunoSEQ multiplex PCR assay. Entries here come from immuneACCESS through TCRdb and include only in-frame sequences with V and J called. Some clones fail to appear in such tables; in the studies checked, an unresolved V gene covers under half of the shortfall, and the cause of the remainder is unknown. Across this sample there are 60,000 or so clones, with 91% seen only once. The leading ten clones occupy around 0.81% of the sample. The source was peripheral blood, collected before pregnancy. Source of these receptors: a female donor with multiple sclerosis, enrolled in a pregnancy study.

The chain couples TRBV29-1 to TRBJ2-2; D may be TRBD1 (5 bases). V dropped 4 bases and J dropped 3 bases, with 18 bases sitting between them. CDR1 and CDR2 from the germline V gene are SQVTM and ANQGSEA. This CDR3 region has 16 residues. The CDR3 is CSVVKTAKSDTGELFF. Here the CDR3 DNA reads TGCAGCGTTGTCAAGACAGCCAAGTCCGACACCGGGGAGCTGTTTTTT.

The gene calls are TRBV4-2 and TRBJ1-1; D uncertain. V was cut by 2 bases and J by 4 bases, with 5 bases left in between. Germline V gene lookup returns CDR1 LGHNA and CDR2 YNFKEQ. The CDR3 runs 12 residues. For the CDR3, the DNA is TGTGCCAGCAGCCAAATCGGCACTGAAGCTTTCTTT. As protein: CASSQIGTEAFF.

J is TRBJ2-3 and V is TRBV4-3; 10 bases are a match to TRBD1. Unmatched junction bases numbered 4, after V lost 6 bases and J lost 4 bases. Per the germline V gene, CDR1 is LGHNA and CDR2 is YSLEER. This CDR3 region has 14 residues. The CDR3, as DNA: TGCGCCAGCAGTACGGACAGGGGGGCAGATACGCAGTATTTT. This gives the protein CASSTDRGADTQYF.

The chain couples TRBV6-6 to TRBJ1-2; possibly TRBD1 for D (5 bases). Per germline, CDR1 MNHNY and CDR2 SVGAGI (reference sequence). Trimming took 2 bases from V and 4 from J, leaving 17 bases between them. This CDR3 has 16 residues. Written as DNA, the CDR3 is TGTGCCAGCAGTTACGACGGCGGGGGACTTGTCTATGGCTACACCTTC. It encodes CASSYDGGGLVYGYTF.

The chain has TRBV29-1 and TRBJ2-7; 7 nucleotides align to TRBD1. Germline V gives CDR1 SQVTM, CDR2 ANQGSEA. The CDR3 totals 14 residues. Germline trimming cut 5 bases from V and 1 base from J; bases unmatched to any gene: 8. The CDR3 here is CSVTRTGKSYEQYF. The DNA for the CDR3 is TGCAGCGTTACCCGGACAGGAAAATCCTACGAGCAGTACTTC.

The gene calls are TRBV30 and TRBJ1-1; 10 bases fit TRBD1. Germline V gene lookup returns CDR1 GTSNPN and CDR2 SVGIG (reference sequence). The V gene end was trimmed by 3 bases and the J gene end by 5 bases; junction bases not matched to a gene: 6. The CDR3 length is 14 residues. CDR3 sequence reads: CAWRGQGTGTEAFF. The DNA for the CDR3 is TGTGCCTGGAGGGGACAGGGGACGGGAACTGAAGCTTTCTTT. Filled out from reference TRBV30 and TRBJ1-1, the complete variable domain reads SQTIHQWPATLVQPVGSPLSLECTVEGTSNPNLYWYRQAAGRGLQLLFYSVGIGQISSEVPQNLSASRPQDRQFILSSKKLLLSDSGFYLCAWRGQGTGTEAFFGQGTRLTVV.